These 15 T cell receptor beta chains were all obtained from the same sample, sequenced in a study of cytomegalovirus exposure and HLA in healthy donors. The study ran its PCR with 60 Vbeta and 13 Jbeta primers. The method was immunoSEQ multiplex PCR; TCRdb's version includes in-frame clones alone and lacks a portion of them. This sample has some 42,000 clones, with 50% found just once. Sequencing was performed on PBMCs. The receptors shown here come from a human donor in good health.

The chain has TRBV19 and TRBJ1-2; D is ambiguous. Per the germline V gene, CDR1 is LNHDA and CDR2 is SQIVND (reference sequence). This CDR3 has 14 residues. Between the trimmed V and J ends, which lost 5 bases and 1 base, there was a span of 11 bases. In nucleotides, the CDR3 is TGTGCCAGTAGTTCTCGGGCGGGTAACTATGGCTACACCTTC. Encoded protein: CASSSRAGNYGYTF.

Written as DNA, the CDR3 is TGTGCCAGCAGTTATACAGGGGAAATGAACACTGAAGCTTTCTTT. Amino acids: CASSYTGEMNTEAFF. The chain has TRBV6-5 and TRBJ1-1; 7 bases line up with TRBD1. Germline V gives CDR1 MNHEY, CDR2 SVGAGI. V lost 3 bases and J lost 0; bases outside the gene matches: 4. The CDR3 sequence is 15 residues long.

The chain combines TRBV6-5 with TRBJ1-1; D possibly corresponds to TRBD1 (5 bases). From germline, CDR1 is MNHEY and CDR2 SVGAGI. V was shortened by 6 bases and J by 6 bases, with 8 bases between the two germline ends. CDR3 size: 11 residues. This CDR3 is CASRGGAEAFF. The CDR3 region has the DNA TGTGCCAGCAGGGGGGGAGCTGAAGCTTTCTTT.

This chain uses TRBV19 with TRBJ2-2; the match to TRBD2 covers 16 bases. Germline CDR1 is LNHDA and CDR2 is SQIVND (reference sequence). CDR3 size: 18 residues. V dropped 6 bases and J dropped 4; count of bases not matched to a gene: 8. CDR3 in DNA: TGTGCCAGTAGGCCGGGACTAGCGGGGGGGCGAGGCACCGGGGAGCTGTTTTTT. Translating gives CASRPGLAGGRGTGELFF.

This clone has only a few counts. This chain's CDR3 is CASSQAGGTMGNTIYF. Written as DNA, the CDR3 is TGCGCCAGCAGCCAAGCGGGAGGGACAATGGGAAACACCATATATTTT. The chain links TRBV4-1 to TRBJ1-3; tentative D call: TRBD1 (6 bases). The CDR3 contains 16 residues. Germline V gene lookup returns CDR1 MGHRA and CDR2 YSYEKL. The V end lost 1 base, the J end lost 4 bases, and 14 bases lay between the germline ends.

This clone has more than one count but fewer than ten. The V call is TRBV18, the J call TRBJ2-3; 12 nucleotides align to TRBD2. Germline values: CDR1 KGHSH, CDR2 LQKENI. Trimming at V came to 2 bases and at J to 2 bases, leaving 8 bases not matched to a gene. The CDR3 extends over 18 amino acids. DNA for the CDR3: TGTGCCAGCTCACCAACTTGGACTAGCGGGGTCAACACAGATACGCAGTATTTT. This gives the protein CASSPTWTSGVNTDTQYF.

The chain employs TRBV30 and TRBJ2-5, with TRBD2 identical over 7 bases. V lost 3 bases and J lost 5; bases outside the gene matches: 3. This CDR3 region has 12 residues. The germline gives CDR1 GTSNPN, CDR2 SVGIG (reference sequence). The CDR3 is CAWSAGGETQYF. Written as DNA, the CDR3 is TGTGCCTGGAGCGCCGGGGGGGAGACCCAGTACTTC.

This chain links TRBV11-2 with TRBJ2-5, with a weak D call TRBD2 (5 bases). Trimming shortened V by 4 bases and J by 1 base, and 10 bases separated the two germline ends. Germline values: CDR1 SGHAT, CDR2 FQNNGV. The CDR3 contains 14 residues. The CDR3 DNA reads as TGTGCCAGCAGCTCAGGACTGTTCCAAGAGACCCAGTACTTC. Translation gives CASSSGLFQETQYF.

This clone was seen a few times. The V and J genes are TRBV27 and TRBJ1-2, with D possibly being TRBD1 (5 bases). The V end was cut by 6 bases, the J end by 6 bases, with 17 bases between. The CDR3 loop spans 14 amino acids. Germline V gene data show CDR1 as MNHEY and CDR2 as SMNVEV (reference sequence). The CDR3 DNA reads TGTGCCAGCAGCCTCTCGCGGGACCTGAATGGCTACACCTTC. Translating gives CASSLSRDLNGYTF.

V gene TRBV5-5 combines with J gene TRBJ1-1; no clear D. CDR3 length: 14 amino acids. Trimming removed 0 bases from V and 5 bases from J, with 11 bases in between. From germline, CDR1 is SGHKS and CDR2 YYEKEE (reference sequence). In nucleotides, the CDR3 is TGTGCCAGCAGCTTGGACGGTCACGAGACTGAAGCTTTCTTT. This gives the protein CASSLDGHETEAFF. The entire variable domain, with the rest obtained from reference TRBV5-5 and TRBJ1-1, is as follows: DAGVTQSPTHLIKTRGQQVTLRCSPISGHKSVSWYQQVLGQGPQFIFQYYEKEERGRGNFPDRFSARQFPNYSSELNVNALLLGDSALYLCASSLDGHETEAFFGQGTRLTVV.

This clone was picked up a small number of times. J is TRBJ2-7 and V is TRBV29-1, with 10 bases matching TRBD1. The V and J ends lost 6 bases and 4 bases, in that order; junction bases with no gene match: 9. The CDR3 totals 14 residues. Germline assignment: CDR1 SQVTM and CDR2 ANQGSEA. CDR3 protein: CSVVGRDRGYEQYF. In DNA, the CDR3 is TGCAGCGTCGTTGGGCGGGACAGGGGTTACGAGCAGTACTTC.

V usage is TRBV6-6 and J usage is TRBJ1-1, with D perhaps TRBD1 (5 bases). The CDR3 spans 13 residues. Germline V lookup: CDR1 MNHNY, CDR2 SVGAGI (reference sequence). Trimming left V 9 bases short and J 5 bases short, with 16 bases between. CDR3 region: CASRGWAGTEAFF. The DNA of the CDR3 is TGTGCCAGTCGGGGCTGGGCGGGGACTGAAGCTTTCTTT.

This clone was seen a few times. This chain joins TRBV6-7 and TRBJ2-1; D is perhaps TRBD2 (7 bases). TRBV6-7 is marked as an open reading frame, function uncertain. This CDR3 is 14 amino acids long. V was pared by 8 bases and J by 10 bases, with 21 bases between. Here the CDR3 reads CASQGRDLGGEQFF. CDR3 DNA sequence: TGTGCCAGCCAGGGGCGGGACCTCGGGGGGGAGCAGTTCTTC.

The chain is built from TRBV27 and TRBJ2-2; TRBD1 aligns across 9 bases. The CDR3 has 19 residues. CDR1 MNHEY and CDR2 SMNVEV come from the germline V gene (reference sequence). With V trimmed by 7 bases and J by 1 base, 16 bases remained unmatched. CDR3 sequence reads: CASTHGTGWWYGNTGELFF. The CDR3 DNA reads TGTGCCAGCACTCACGGGACAGGGTGGTGGTACGGGAACACCGGGGAGCTGTTTTTT.

The chain uses TRBV5-1 and TRBJ2-5; TRBD1 might be the D (5 bases). The germline gives CDR1 SGHRS, CDR2 YFSETQ. The CDR3 is 14 amino acids. The ends were cut back, 1 base at V and 5 bases at J, with 12 bases in the middle. CDR3 DNA: TGCGCCAGCAGCTTGCAGGGTTCCCGGGAGACCCAGTACTTC. It codes for CASSLQGSRETQYF.